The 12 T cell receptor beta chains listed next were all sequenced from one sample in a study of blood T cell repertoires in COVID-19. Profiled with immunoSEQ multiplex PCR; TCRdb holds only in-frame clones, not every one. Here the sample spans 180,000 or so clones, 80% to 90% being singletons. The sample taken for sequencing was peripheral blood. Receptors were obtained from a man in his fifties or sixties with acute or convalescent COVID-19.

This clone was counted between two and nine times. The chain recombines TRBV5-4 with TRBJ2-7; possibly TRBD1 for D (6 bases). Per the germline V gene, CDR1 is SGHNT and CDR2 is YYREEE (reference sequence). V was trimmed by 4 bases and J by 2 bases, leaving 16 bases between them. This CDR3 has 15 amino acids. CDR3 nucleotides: TGTGCCAGCAGCATCCCCAGGACAGCAGCCTACGAGCAGTACTTC. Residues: CASSIPRTAAYEQYF.

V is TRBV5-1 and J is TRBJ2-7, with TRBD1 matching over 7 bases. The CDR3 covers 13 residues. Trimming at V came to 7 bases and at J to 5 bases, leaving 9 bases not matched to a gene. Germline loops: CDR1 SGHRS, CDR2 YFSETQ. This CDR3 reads CASGTDRSHEQYF. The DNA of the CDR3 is TGCGCCAGCGGAACGGACAGGTCCCACGAGCAGTACTTC.

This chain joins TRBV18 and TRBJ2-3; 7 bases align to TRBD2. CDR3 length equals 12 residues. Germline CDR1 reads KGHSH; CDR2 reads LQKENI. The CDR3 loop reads CRLGRETDTQYF. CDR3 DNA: TGTCGTCTTGGGCGGGAGACAGATACGCAGTATTTT.

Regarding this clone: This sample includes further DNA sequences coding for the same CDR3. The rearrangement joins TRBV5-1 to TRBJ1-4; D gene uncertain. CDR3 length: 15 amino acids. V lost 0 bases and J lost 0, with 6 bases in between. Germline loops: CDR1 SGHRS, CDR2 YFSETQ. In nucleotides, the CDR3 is TGCGCCAGCAGCTTGGCCGGGACAACTAATGAAAAACTGTTTTTT. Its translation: CASSLAGTTNEKLFF.

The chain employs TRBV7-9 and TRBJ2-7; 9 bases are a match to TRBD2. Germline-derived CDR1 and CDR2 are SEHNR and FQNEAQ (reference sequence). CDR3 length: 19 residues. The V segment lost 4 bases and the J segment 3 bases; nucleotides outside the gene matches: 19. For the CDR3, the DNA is TGTGCCAGCAGCTCAAACCATCCCGCGGGAGGGCCCTTTTTCTACGAGCAGTACTTC. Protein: CASSSNHPAGGPFFYEQYF.

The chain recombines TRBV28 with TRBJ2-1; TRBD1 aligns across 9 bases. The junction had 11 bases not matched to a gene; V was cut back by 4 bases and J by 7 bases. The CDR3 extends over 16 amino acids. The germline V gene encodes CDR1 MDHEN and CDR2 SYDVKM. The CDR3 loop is CASSSPGQGGKNEQFF. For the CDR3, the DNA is TGTGCCAGCAGTTCTCCGGGACAGGGAGGGAAAAATGAGCAGTTCTTC. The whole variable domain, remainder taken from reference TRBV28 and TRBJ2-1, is DVKVTQSSRYLVKRTGEKVFLECVQDMDHENMFWYRQDPGLGLRLIYFSYDVKMKEKGDIPEGYSVSREKKERFSLILESASTNQTSMYLCASSSPGQGGKNEQFFGPGTRLTVL.

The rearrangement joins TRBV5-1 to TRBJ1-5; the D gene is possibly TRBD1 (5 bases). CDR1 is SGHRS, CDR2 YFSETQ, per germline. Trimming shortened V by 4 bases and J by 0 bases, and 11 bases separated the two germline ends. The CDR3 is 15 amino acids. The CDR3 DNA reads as TGCGCCAGCAGCCTCGGACACAATAGCAATCAGCCCCAGCATTTT. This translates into CASSLGHNSNQPQHF.

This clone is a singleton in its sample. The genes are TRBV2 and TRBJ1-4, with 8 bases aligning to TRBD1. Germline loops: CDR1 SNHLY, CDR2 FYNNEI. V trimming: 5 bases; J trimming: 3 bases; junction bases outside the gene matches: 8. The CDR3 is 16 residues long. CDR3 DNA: TGTGCCAGCAGTACCACAGGGGGGGACCCTAATGAAAAACTGTTTTTT. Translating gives CASSTTGGDPNEKLFF.

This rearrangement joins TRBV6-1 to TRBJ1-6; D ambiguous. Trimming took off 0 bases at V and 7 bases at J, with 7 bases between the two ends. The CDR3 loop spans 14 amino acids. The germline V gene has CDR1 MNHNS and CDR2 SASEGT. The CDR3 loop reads CASSEATGNSPLHF. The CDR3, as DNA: TGTGCCAGCAGTGAAGCCACGGGGAATTCACCCCTCCACTTT.

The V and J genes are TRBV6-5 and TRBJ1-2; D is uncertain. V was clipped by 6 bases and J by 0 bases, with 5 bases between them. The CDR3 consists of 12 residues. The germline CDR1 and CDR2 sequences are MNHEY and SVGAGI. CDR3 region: CASRTANYGYTF. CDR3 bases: TGTGCCAGCAGAACAGCTAACTATGGCTACACCTTC.

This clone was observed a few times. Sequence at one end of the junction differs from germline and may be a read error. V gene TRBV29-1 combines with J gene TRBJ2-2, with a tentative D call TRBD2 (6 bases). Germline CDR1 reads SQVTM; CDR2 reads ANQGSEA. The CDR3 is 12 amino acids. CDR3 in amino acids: CSFEEGPGELFF. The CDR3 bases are TGCAGCTTTGAGGAGGGGCCCGGGGAGCTGTTTTTT.

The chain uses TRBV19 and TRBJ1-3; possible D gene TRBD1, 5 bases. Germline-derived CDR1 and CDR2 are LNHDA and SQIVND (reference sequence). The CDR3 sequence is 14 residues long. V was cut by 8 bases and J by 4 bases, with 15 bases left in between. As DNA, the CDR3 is TGTGCCAGTTCCCTCAGGGCTTTCGGAAACACCATATATTTT. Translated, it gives CASSLRAFGNTIYF.